These 24 T cell receptor beta chains were sequenced from one sample in a study of blood T cells in healthy people across ages. Primers used in a second PCR of roughly 6 to 11 cycles were a sample-barcoded 5' primer and a J-beta primer mix. In TCRdb, the 5' RACE reads were re-called with MiXCR into one record per CDR3 protein. Of about 1.6 million distinct CDR3 sequences in the sample, about 35% were seen once. Sample: blood. These receptors originate from a woman in her twenties or thirties in good health.

This chain links TRBV3-1 with TRBJ2-1, with 8 positions matching TRBD2. Trimming at V came to 5 bases and at J to 6 bases, leaving 6 bases not matched to a gene. In germline, CDR1 is LGHDT, CDR2 YNNKEL (reference sequence). CDR3 length: 14 amino acids. This CDR3 reads CASSSSTSANEQFF. The DNA of the CDR3 is TGTGCCAGCAGCTCCTCGACTAGCGCCAATGAGCAGTTCTTC.

V is TRBV4-1 and J is TRBJ2-5; D might be TRBD1 or TRBD2, each matching 5 bases. From germline, CDR1 is MGHRA and CDR2 YSYEKL. The CDR3 length is 14 residues. V lost 4 bases and J 5 bases, leaving 14 bases between the germline ends. CDR3 sequence: CASSLRDPWETQYF. CDR3 nucleotide sequence: TGCGCCAGCAGCCTCCGGGACCCCTGGGAGACCCAGTACTTC.

The V and J genes are TRBV5-1 and TRBJ1-2; D uncertain. This CDR3 spans 11 amino acids. Germline assignment: CDR1 SGHRS and CDR2 YFSETQ. V shed 5 bases and J shed 8 bases, with 10 bases lying between them. CDR3 sequence (DNA): TGCGCCAGCAGGATGGGAGGAGGCTACACCTTC. Translated, it gives CASRMGGGYTF.

In its sample, this clonotype was seen a few times. This chain joins TRBV7-2 and TRBJ2-3; 9 bases line up with TRBD2. Germline V lookup: CDR1 SGHTA, CDR2 FQGNSA. The CDR3 is made up of 17 amino acids. The junction had 9 bases not matched to a gene; V was cut back by 4 bases and J by 1 base. CDR3 amino acids: CASSSGTSPGGTDTQYF. CDR3 in DNA: TGTGCCAGCAGCTCCGGGACTAGCCCCGGGGGCACAGATACGCAGTATTTT.

V is TRBV27 and J is TRBJ1-1; 7 bases map to TRBD1. V shed 3 bases, J shed 2 bases, and the junction held 6 bases outside the gene matches. Germline CDR1 and CDR2: MNHEY and SMNVEV (reference sequence). The CDR3 covers 15 residues. The CDR3 nucleotides are TGTGCCAGCAGTTTGACAGGGAGGGGTAACACTGAAGCTTTCTTT. Protein product: CASSLTGRGNTEAFF.

The gene calls are TRBV6-6 and TRBJ1-2; TRBD1 matches 9 bases. V was clipped by 2 bases and J by 5 bases; unmatched bases: 6. There are 15 residues in the CDR3. Germline CDR1 reads MNHNY; CDR2 reads SVGAGI (reference sequence). The CDR3 region is CASSYPDRGQYGYTF. CDR3 coding DNA: TGTGCCAGCAGTTACCCGGACAGGGGCCAGTATGGCTACACCTTC.

Comment on this clonotype: This may be a read error: a much more frequent sequence differs by one nucleotide. The chain uses TRBV2 and TRBJ2-5; weak D call: TRBD1 (6 bases). This CDR3 region has 13 residues. Germline-derived CDR1 and CDR2 are SNHLY and FYNNEI. The V gene lost 7 bases and the J gene lost 1 base, with 10 bases spanning the gap. CDR3 region: CASTTTGQETQYF. CDR3 DNA: TGTGCCAGCACCACGACAGGCCAAGAGACCCAGTACTTC.

This chain links TRBV11-2 with TRBJ2-3; TRBD2 aligns across 8 bases. The CDR3 contains 16 residues. V gave up 7 bases and J gave up 1 base; unmatched junction bases: 10. Germline V gives CDR1 SGHAT, CDR2 FQNNGV. CDR3 in DNA: TGTGCCAGCAACGGGTTTAGCGGGGCGGGCACAGATACGCAGTATTTT. Amino acids: CASNGFSGAGTDTQYF.

The rearrangement uses TRBV27 and TRBJ1-4; D is unresolved. Germline V gives CDR1 MNHEY, CDR2 SMNVEV (reference sequence). The V end lost 8 bases, the J end lost 0 bases, and 13 bases lay between the germline ends. There are 15 residues in the CDR3. The CDR3 loop reads CASGLPGPTNEKLFF. The CDR3, as DNA: TGTGCCAGCGGACTGCCGGGCCCAACTAATGAAAAACTGTTTTTT. The full variable domain, with the rest looked up from reference TRBV27 and TRBJ1-4, is EAQVTQNPRYLITVTGKKLTVTCSQNMNHEYMSWYRQDPGLGLRQIYYSMNVEVTDKGDVPEGYKVSRKEKRNFPLILESPSPNQTSLYFCASGLPGPTNEKLFFGSGTQLSVL.

A few counts support this clonotype. The CDR3 reads CAIKGRDRGDEQFF. CDR3 sequence (DNA): TGTGCCATCAAGGGTCGAGACCGAGGGGATGAGCAGTTCTTC. This rearrangement joins TRBV10-3 to TRBJ2-1; D may be TRBD1 or TRBD2 (5 bases each). With 7 bases removed from V and 8 bases from J, the gap between germline ends came to 18 bases. There are 14 residues in the CDR3. The germline CDR1 and CDR2 sequences are ENHRY and SYGVKD.

In this sample, this clonotype turned up a few times. This sequence joins TRBV27 and TRBJ2-3, with D perhaps matching TRBD1 (6 bases). CDR1 is MNHEY and CDR2 is SMNVEV in the germline V gene (reference sequence). CDR3 length: 13 amino acids. Trimming pared 3 bases from V and 4 bases from J, leaving 8 bases between. This CDR3 is CASSFEGADTQYF. The CDR3 DNA reads TGTGCCAGCAGTTTCGAGGGGGCAGATACGCAGTATTTT.

This clonotype was seen a handful of times. This chain joins TRBV7-2 and TRBJ1-2; 10 bases agree with TRBD1. CDR1 and CDR2 from the germline V gene are SGHTA and FQGNSA. The CDR3 has 16 residues. The J segment lost 2 bases and the V segment lost 2 bases, leaving 5 bases of the junction unmatched. In DNA, the CDR3 is TGTGCCAGCAGCTTAATTCCGGGACAGGGGAACTATGGCTACACCTTC. As protein: CASSLIPGQGNYGYTF.

At least ten counts were recorded for this clonotype. This chain joins TRBV20-1 and TRBJ2-7, with TRBD2 as a possible D gene (8 bases). V was clipped by 4 bases and J by 0 bases, with 16 bases between them. Germline V gene sequence: CDR1 DFQATT, CDR2 SNEGSKA (reference sequence). The CDR3 runs 15 residues. CDR3 DNA: TGCAGTGCTACCGGGGGGGGACAGAGCTCCTACGAGCAGTACTTC. Protein product: CSATGGGQSSYEQYF.

J is TRBJ2-1 and V is TRBV20-1; D might be TRBD2 (6 bases). This CDR3 has 14 amino acids. V was pared by 2 bases and J by 2 bases, with 10 bases between. Germline V gene sequence: CDR1 DFQATT, CDR2 SNEGSKA (reference sequence). For the CDR3, the DNA is TGCAGTGCTAGATCGCGGGATGCCTACAATGAGCAGTTCTTC. As protein: CSARSRDAYNEQFF.

V usage is TRBV6-5 and J usage is TRBJ2-5; TRBD1 or TRBD2 may be the D gene (6 bases each). The CDR3 covers 15 residues. Between the trimmed V and J ends, which lost 4 bases and 2 bases, there was a span of 14 bases. In germline, CDR1 is MNHEY, CDR2 SVGAGI. CDR3 coding DNA: TGTGCCAGCAGTTCCCTCGGGGGCCTTCAAGAGACCCAGTACTTC. Amino acid sequence: CASSSLGGLQETQYF.

This clonotype was observed at least ten times. V gene TRBV29-1 combines with J gene TRBJ2-7, with TRBD2 identical over 8 bases. The CDR3 runs to 13 residues. The V segment lost 7 bases and the J segment 5 bases; nucleotides outside the gene matches: 10. CDR1 is SQVTM and CDR2 is ANQGSEA in the germline V gene. CDR3 loop: CSALAGASDEQYF. DNA for the CDR3: TGCAGCGCCCTAGCGGGTGCGTCGGACGAGCAGTACTTC.

V usage is TRBV10-3 and J usage is TRBJ2-1; 7 nucleotides line up with TRBD2. The CDR3 extends over 15 amino acids. Germline assignment: CDR1 ENHRY and CDR2 SYGVKD. Losses at the gene ends were 6 bases for V and 4 bases for J; bases not matched to a gene: 9. The CDR3 region has the DNA TGTGCCATCAGCCCCCGGGACTACTCGTACAATGAGCAGTTCTTC. This gives the protein CAISPRDYSYNEQFF.

The V call is TRBV4-1, the J call TRBJ2-7, with D perhaps assigned TRBD1 or TRBD2 (5 bases each). V lost 1 base, J lost 3 bases, and 10 bases lay in between. The CDR3 has 14 residues. Germline lookup yields CDR1 MGHRA and CDR2 YSYEKL. In nucleotides, the CDR3 is TGCGCCAGCAGCCAAGGAGGGGTAATCTACGAGCAGTACTTC. It yields the protein CASSQGGVIYEQYF.

There are a few counts of this clonotype. The V call is TRBV20-1, the J call TRBJ1-2; no clear D gene. Germline V gives CDR1 DFQATT, CDR2 SNEGSKA (reference sequence). Trimming left V 4 bases short and J 3 bases short, with 0 bases between. CDR3 length equals 9 residues. The CDR3 spells CSANYGYTF. CDR3 sequence (DNA): TGCAGTGCTAACTATGGCTACACCTTC.

This clonotype was picked up a small number of times. The V gene is TRBV4-1, the J gene TRBJ2-7; 11 nucleotides align to TRBD1. Per the germline V gene, CDR1 is MGHRA and CDR2 is YSYEKL. V shed 0 bases, J shed 6 bases, and the junction held 4 bases outside the gene matches. The CDR3 runs to 15 residues. Here the CDR3 reads CASSQDWTGGFEQYF. The DNA of the CDR3 is TGCGCCAGCAGCCAAGATTGGACAGGGGGCTTCGAGCAGTACTTC.

Written as DNA, the CDR3 is TGTGCCAGCAGCTTAGAGGGGGATAGAAACTATGGCTACACCTTC. Amino acid sequence: CASSLEGDRNYGYTF. This sequence joins TRBV11-2 and TRBJ1-2; D is possibly TRBD1 (5 bases). This CDR3 spans 15 amino acids. V was trimmed by 0 bases and J by 2 bases, leaving 10 bases between them. CDR1 and CDR2 (germline): SGHAT, FQNNGV.

In its sample, this clonotype was seen many times. The chain is built from TRBV4-1 and TRBJ2-1; a weak D match, TRBD2 (5 bases). Per the germline V gene, CDR1 is MGHRA and CDR2 is YSYEKL. The CDR3 is 16 residues long. V shed 1 base and J shed 3 bases, with 13 bases lying between them. CDR3 sequence (DNA): TGCGCCAGCAGCCAAGGTAACGACTACGACTACAATGAGCAGTTCTTC. This codes for CASSQGNDYDYNEQFF.

The CDR3: CASSLTLAGGPRGNEQFF. Here the CDR3 DNA reads TGCGCCAGCAGCCTTACGCTAGCGGGGGGGCCAAGGGGGAATGAGCAGTTCTTC. V and J are TRBV4-1 and TRBJ2-1; 12 nucleotides align to TRBD2. The CDR3 consists of 18 residues. CDR1 is MGHRA, CDR2 YSYEKL, per germline. The V and J ends lost 4 bases and 7 bases, in that order; junction bases with no gene match: 14.

Only one count was recorded for this clonotype. The gene calls are TRBV2 and TRBJ2-2; TRBD2 matches at 15 bases. CDR1 is SNHLY, CDR2 FYNNEI, per germline. With 8 bases clipped from V and 5 bases from J, the junction kept 9 bases outside the gene matches. The CDR3 totals 17 residues. Written as DNA, the CDR3 is TGTGCCAGCGGTATCAGGACTAGCGGGAGGGATACCGGGGAGCTGTTTTTT. Translating it yields CASGIRTSGRDTGELFF.